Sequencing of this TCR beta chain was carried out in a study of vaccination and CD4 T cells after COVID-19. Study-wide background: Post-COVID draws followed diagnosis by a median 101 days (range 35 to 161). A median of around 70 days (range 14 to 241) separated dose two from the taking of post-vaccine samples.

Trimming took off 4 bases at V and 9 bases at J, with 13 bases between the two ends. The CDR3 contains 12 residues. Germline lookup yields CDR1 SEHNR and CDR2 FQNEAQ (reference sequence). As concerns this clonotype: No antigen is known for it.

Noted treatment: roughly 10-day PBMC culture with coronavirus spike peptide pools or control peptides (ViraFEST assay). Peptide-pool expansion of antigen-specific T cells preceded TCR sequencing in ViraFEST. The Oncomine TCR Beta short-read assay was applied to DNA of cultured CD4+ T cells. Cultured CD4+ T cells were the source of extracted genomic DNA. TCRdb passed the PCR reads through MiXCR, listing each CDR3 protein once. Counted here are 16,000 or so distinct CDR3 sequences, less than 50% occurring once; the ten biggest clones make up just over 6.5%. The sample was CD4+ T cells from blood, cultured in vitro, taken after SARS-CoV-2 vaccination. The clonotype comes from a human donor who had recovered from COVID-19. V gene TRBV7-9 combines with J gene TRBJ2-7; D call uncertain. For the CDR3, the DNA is TGTGCCAGCAGCTCAGAGGTCGGCGGGCAGTACTTC. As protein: CASSSEVGGQYF. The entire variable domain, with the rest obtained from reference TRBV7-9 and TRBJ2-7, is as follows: DTGVSQNPRHKITKRGQNVTFRCDPISEHNRLYWYRQTLGQGPEFLTYFQNEAQLEKSRLLSDRFSAERPKGSFSTLEIQRTEQGDSAMYLCASSSEVGGQYFGPGTRLTVT.